Below, 14 T cell receptor beta chains from the same sample are listed, as sequenced in a study of T cell responses to AZD1222 COVID-19 vaccine. Sequencing was performed with immunoSEQ multiplex PCR; in TCRdb, only in-frame clones are kept and a portion is missing. Of 97,000 or so clones listed, roughly nine tenths are singletons. The sample here was peripheral blood, taken on day 0 of AZD1222 vaccination. The origin of the receptors is an adult in good health.

This clone was counted between two and nine times. This chain connects TRBV2 to TRBJ1-5, with TRBD1 matching over 7 bases. The CDR3 contains 14 residues. The V segment lost 6 bases and the J segment 6 bases; nucleotides outside the gene matches: 8. Looked up from germline, CDR1 is SNHLY and CDR2 is FYNNEI. CDR3 DNA: TGTGCCAGCAGCGGTACAGGGGAGCTTCAGCCCCAGCATTTT. This sequence encodes CASSGTGELQPQHF.

V and J are TRBV18 and TRBJ2-7; 9 bases are shared with TRBD1. The CDR3 totals 14 residues. V dropped 2 bases and J dropped 4; count of bases not matched to a gene: 3. Germline values: CDR1 KGHSH, CDR2 LQKENI. As DNA, the CDR3 is TGTGCCAGCTCACCAGGGACAGGGACATACGAGCAGTACTTC. Its protein product is CASSPGTGTYEQYF. Complete variable domain (other parts from reference TRBV18 and TRBJ2-7): NAGVMQNPRHLVRRRGQEARLRCSPMKGHSHVYWYRQLPEEGLKFMVYLQKENIIDESGMPKERFSAEFPKEGPSILRIQQVVRGDSAAYFCASSPGTGTYEQYFGPGTRLTVT.

This chain uses TRBV3-1 (or the pseudogene TRBV3-2) with TRBJ1-5; D perhaps matches TRBD1 (5 bases). The CDR3 consists of 15 residues. Germline CDR1 and CDR2: LGHDT and YNNKEL (reference sequence). V was trimmed by 2 bases and J by 4 bases, leaving 12 bases between them. The CDR3 nucleotides read TGTGCCAGCAGCCAATCCTTAGGGGCTAATCAGCCCCAGCATTTT. Protein product: CASSQSLGANQPQHF.

The V and J genes are TRBV11-3 and TRBJ1-2; D is undetermined. The length of the CDR3 is 14 residues. Germline loops: CDR1 SGHNT, CDR2 YENEEA. The germline V and J ends were trimmed by 1 base and 8 bases, with 14 bases remaining between them. CDR3 nucleotide sequence: TGTGCCAGCAGCTTAGTAGGGTCTGCAGAAGGCTACACCTTC. As protein: CASSLVGSAEGYTF.

The chain links TRBV18 to TRBJ2-1, with 9 bases that match TRBD1. The CDR3 is 17 amino acids. Germline CDR1 reads KGHSH; CDR2 reads LQKENI. With V trimmed by 4 bases and J by 2 bases, 9 bases remained unmatched. CDR3 amino acids: CASSQYTQGATYNEQFF. The CDR3 DNA reads as TGTGCCAGCTCACAATATACACAGGGGGCTACCTACAATGAGCAGTTCTTC.

V and J are TRBV6-2 or TRBV6-3 and TRBJ2-7, with 12 bases aligning to TRBD1. CDR3 length: 15 amino acids. Germline lookup yields CDR1 MNHEY and CDR2 SVGEGT. V trimming: 4 bases; J trimming: 6 bases; junction bases outside the gene matches: 7. CDR3 sequence: CASSFPGTGGFEQYF. The DNA for the CDR3 is TGTGCCAGCAGTTTTCCCGGGACAGGGGGCTTCGAGCAGTACTTC.

This rearrangement joins TRBV11-2 to TRBJ2-7; D is uncertain. This CDR3 has 14 residues. The ends were cut back, 4 bases at V and 6 bases at J, with 16 bases in the middle. Germline values: CDR1 SGHAT, CDR2 FQNNGV. The DNA for the CDR3 is TGTGCCAGCAGCTCTAGGGCCCCGACGGGCGAGCAGTACTTC. Its translation is CASSSRAPTGEQYF.

The chain recombines TRBV19 with TRBJ1-5; D unresolved. This CDR3 comprises 13 residues. The germline gives CDR1 LNHDA, CDR2 SQIVND (reference sequence). Trimming stripped 3 bases from V and 8 bases from J, with 11 bases between. CDR3: CASSIPGEKPQHF. In DNA, the CDR3 is TGTGCCAGTAGTATTCCCGGGGAAAAGCCCCAGCATTTT.

The chain uses TRBV6-5 and TRBJ2-1; 7 positions agree with TRBD2. Germline trimming cut 6 bases from V and 3 bases from J; bases unmatched to any gene: 5. Germline lookup yields CDR1 MNHEY and CDR2 SVGAGI. This CDR3 comprises 14 residues. The CDR3 sequence: CASRTSEVYNEQFF. In DNA, the CDR3 is TGTGCCAGCAGAACTAGCGAGGTCTACAATGAGCAGTTCTTC.

The rearrangement uses TRBV15 and TRBJ1-6; D perhaps matches TRBD1 (6 bases). Germline V gives CDR1 LNHNV, CDR2 YYDKDF (reference sequence). The CDR3 loop spans 15 amino acids. V was pared by 3 bases and J by 8 bases, with 14 bases between. The CDR3 sequence is CATSSQGLMDSPLHF. The CDR3 DNA reads TGTGCCACCAGCAGTCAGGGGCTAATGGATTCACCCCTCCACTTT.

The rearrangement joins TRBV28 to TRBJ1-5; no firm D call. This CDR3 comprises 14 residues. Germline V gene lookup returns CDR1 MDHEN and CDR2 SYDVKM. The ends were cut back, 3 bases at V and 4 bases at J, with 10 bases in the middle. CDR3 protein: CASSFISDNQPQHF. The CDR3 coding sequence is TGTGCCAGCAGTTTTATCTCGGATAATCAGCCCCAGCATTTT. Using reference TRBV28 and TRBJ1-5 for the parts outside the CDR3, the full variable domain is DVKVTQSSRYLVKRTGEKVFLECVQDMDHENMFWYRQDPGLGLRLIYFSYDVKMKEKGDIPEGYSVSREKKERFSLILESASTNQTSMYLCASSFISDNQPQHFGDGTRLSIL.

The V and J genes are TRBV29-1 and TRBJ1-2; D is undetermined. The CDR3 covers 12 residues. Trimming took 2 bases from V and 0 from J, leaving 4 bases between them. The V gene's germline CDR1 is SQVTM and CDR2 ANQGSEA. The CDR3 nucleotides read TGCAGCGTTGAAAACCCTAACTATGGCTACACCTTC. Protein: CSVENPNYGYTF.

CDR3 residues: CASSPLYEQYF. Here the CDR3 DNA reads TGTGCCAGCAGTCCTCTGTACGAGCAGTACTTC. The chain carries TRBV28 and TRBJ2-7; D gene uncertain. The CDR3 spans 11 residues. With 5 bases removed from V and 4 bases from J, the gap between germline ends came to 6 bases. Germline lookup yields CDR1 MDHEN and CDR2 SYDVKM.

The J gene is TRBJ2-1, the V gene TRBV18; D tentatively fits TRBD1 or TRBD2 (5 bases each). V lost 0 bases to trimming and J lost 1 base, with 13 bases between them. Germline CDR1 reads KGHSH; CDR2 reads LQKENI. The CDR3 sequence is 17 residues long. CDR3 in amino acids: CASSPPGTPQSYNEQFF. The CDR3, as DNA: TGTGCCAGCTCACCACCGGGGACCCCCCAATCCTACAATGAGCAGTTCTTC.